Here is one T cell receptor (beta chain) with its context. This receptor's antigen is unknown. The junction departs from the called germline gene at one end, perhaps through a read error. Counted from cysteine to phenylalanine, this CDR3 has 13 amino acids. The DNA shown is the 39-base CDR3, in frame from base 1. The germline V gene yields SGHTA for CDR1 and FQGNSA for CDR2. The donors belonged to the validation cohort of over a hundred subjects, which was separate from the roughly 700-subject first cohort. The method was the immunoSEQ multiplex PCR assay. Per the authors' processing: A statistical classification framework was built for diagnosing cytomegalovirus status from the catalog of TCR beta chain sequences. TCRdb provides this immuneACCESS table in a form limited to in-frame rearrangements. Some clones are lacking; in checked studies, under half of them reflect an unresolved V gene, and why the rest are absent is not known. V and J calls and clone size come straight from that table; D and trimming were deduced from the DNA. The sample includes 100,000 to 120,000 clones, with roughly 89% observed a single time. The ten largest clonotypes hold 1.5% to 2% of the sample.

The sample is drawn from a study of cytomegalovirus exposure and HLA in healthy donors (dated by TCRdb to the late 2010s). Context from the whole study: According to a later analysis, one platform produced both the 100 to 150 validation repertoires and the 666 repertoires of the first cohort. A separate validation cohort of roughly 130 different subjects was used in addition to the approximately 640-subject first cohort. The aim of the study was to test whether cataloging public T cell receptors could identify signatures of past pathogen exposure. The study combined high-throughput TCR immunosequencing, statistical association of individual TCRs with disease status, and machine learning to predict cytomegalovirus infection status.

Overall study results and their limits: Across donors, most TCR sequences were observed very rarely, whereas some public TCRs were present in many individuals. It was suggested by the authors that the approach could potentially be generalized to other disease states and immunological phenotypes. Of the cluster scores, 90% to 95% were above 0 in a later analysis, which found that TCRs clustered in the first cohort also tended to co-occur in the 120 validation repertoires. In the study, approximately 160 TCR beta chains were listed as associated with cytomegalovirus. The classifier was reported to diagnose cytomegalovirus status with high specificity and sensitivity in both the original cohort and the validation cohort. A later analysis lacked HLA typing for the validation cohort, so it scored co-occurrence in that cohort across all 120 repertoires. Three of the identified cytomegalovirus-associated TCR beta chains were confirmed in vitro to be specific for cytomegalovirus antigens.

This TCR was sampled from a woman under 30 in good health and CMV-seronegative. The chain uses TRBV7-2 and TRBJ2-7; 9 of the junction bases match TRBD2. The sample consisted of PBMCs. The sequenced DNA: TGTGCCAGCAGCATAGCGGGGGCGGATCGGCAGTACTTC. Its amino acids are CASSIAGADRQYF. When the CDR3 is completed using the reference TRBV7-2 and TRBJ2-7 genes on either side, the full variable domain is GAGVSQSPSNKVTEKGKDVELRCDPISGHTALYWYRQSLGQGLEFLIYFQGNSAPDKSGLPSDRFSAERTGGSVSTLTIQRTQQEDSAVYLCASSIAGADRQYFGPGTRLTVT.